This T cell receptor beta chain was captured by sequencing in a study of shared clonotypes between healthy human individuals. TCRdb's copy holds only in-frame clones and misses some; the assay was immunoSEQ multiplex PCR. The sample holds about 1 million clones, 70% to 80% seen once. Looked up from germline, CDR1 is MDHEN and CDR2 is SYDVKM. This CDR3 has 18 residues. The V end was cut by 8 bases, the J end by 2 bases, with 25 bases between. The sample consisted of memory CD4+ T cells sorted from blood. Subset given: CD45RA-negative fraction. The genes are TRBV28 and TRBJ1-5, with D possibly matching TRBD1 (6 bases). The source of this sequence is a man aged 18 to 35 in good health. The CDR3: CASPKLLARGNRNQPQHF. The CDR3 DNA reads as TGTGCCAGCCCTAAACTTCTCGCCAGGGGCAATCGCAATCAGCCCCAGCATTTT. The whole variable domain, filled in from reference TRBV28 and TRBJ1-5, reads DVKVTQSSRYLVKRTGEKVFLECVQDMDHENMFWYRQDPGLGLRLIYFSYDVKMKEKGDIPEGYSVSREKKERFSLILESASTNQTSMYLCASPKLLARGNRNQPQHFGDGTRLSIL.